One and the same sample provided the 17 T cell receptor beta chains below, sequenced in a study of T cell clones after liver transplantation. This table comes from immunoSEQ multiplex PCR, and its TCRdb copy is limited to in-frame clones, with some not included. Here the sample spans 70,000 to 95,000 clones, approximately 82% being singletons. Sequenced here: CD4+ T cells from blood, sampled at the 22-month timepoint. Receptors were obtained from a human patient who received a liver transplant. Some T cells may be provided by the graft donor.

The chain recombines TRBV6-5 with TRBJ1-1; 9 bases agree with TRBD1. The CDR3 sequence is 13 residues long. V shed 2 bases and J 10 bases; nucleotides not matched to a gene: 5. CDR1 and CDR2 (germline): MNHEY, SVGAGI. The CDR3 sequence is CASSYTGQGRAFF. The CDR3 nucleotides read TGTGCCAGCAGTTACACGGGACAGGGTCGAGCTTTCTTT.

This chain links TRBV6-5 with TRBJ2-2, with D tentatively TRBD2 (6 bases). CDR1 is MNHEY, CDR2 SVGAGI, per germline. The CDR3 loop spans 14 amino acids. V was cut by 5 bases and J by 2 bases, with 9 bases left in between. The CDR3 loop reads CASSMGLNTGELFF. The CDR3 DNA is TGTGCCAGCAGTATGGGACTCAACACCGGGGAGCTGTTTTTT.

This rearrangement joins TRBV27 to TRBJ1-1; D is perhaps TRBD1 (5 bases). CDR1 and CDR2 (germline): MNHEY, SMNVEV (reference sequence). V was shortened by 5 bases and J by 1 base, with 11 bases between the two germline ends. CDR3 size: 14 residues. The CDR3 DNA sequence: TGTGCCAGCAGTCCTTCGGGACGGAACACTGAAGCTTTCTTT. This sequence encodes CASSPSGRNTEAFF.

The chain couples TRBV7-9 to TRBJ1-3; D is uncertain. The CDR3 is 16 residues long. V was pared by 3 bases and J by 1 base, with 13 bases between. Germline CDR1 reads SEHNR; CDR2 reads FQNEAQ (reference sequence). Written as DNA, the CDR3 is TGTGCCAGCAGCTTCCCCGCGGGCAGTTCTGGAAACACCATATATTTT. Protein: CASSFPAGSSGNTIYF. Filled out from reference TRBV7-9 and TRBJ1-3, the complete variable domain reads DTGVSQNPRHKITKRGQNVTFRCDPISEHNRLYWYRQTLGQGPEFLTYFQNEAQLEKSRLLSDRFSAERPKGSFSTLEIQRTEQGDSAMYLCASSFPAGSSGNTIYFGEGSWLTVV.

The rearrangement joins TRBV25-1 to TRBJ2-7; D perhaps matches TRBD1 (6 bases). Germline values: CDR1 MGHDK, CDR2 SYGVNS. The CDR3 runs 15 residues. The V end lost 2 bases, the J end lost 4 bases, and 15 bases lay between the germline ends. The CDR3 protein is CASSEPGQIGYEQYF. The CDR3, as DNA: TGTGCCAGCAGTGAACCGGGACAAATTGGGTACGAGCAGTACTTC.

The chain links TRBV7-3 to TRBJ2-3; no definite D call. The germline V gene has CDR1 SGHTA and CDR2 FQGTGA. V was cut by 5 bases and J by 6 bases, with 18 bases left in between. This CDR3 is 15 amino acids long. The CDR3 sequence: CASSPQTPSFDTQYF. CDR3 coding DNA: TGTGCCAGCAGCCCCCAGACCCCATCGTTCGATACGCAGTATTTT.

V gene TRBV5-6 combines with J gene TRBJ1-2, with 7 nucleotides matching TRBD1. The V gene's germline CDR1 is SGHDT and CDR2 YYEEEE. CDR3 length equals 16 residues. J was trimmed by 5 bases and V by 3 bases; bases with no gene match: 13. In DNA form, the CDR3 reads TGTGCCAGCAGCTCCGATCCGGCGGGACAGAGTTATGGCTACACCTTC. Amino acids: CASSSDPAGQSYGYTF. The complete variable domain, with remaining parts taken from reference TRBV5-6 and TRBJ1-2, reads DAGVTQSPTHLIKTRGQQVTLRCSPKSGHDTVSWYQQALGQGPQFIFQYYEEEERQRGNFPDRFSGHQFPNYSSELNVNALLLGDSALYLCASSSDPAGQSYGYTFGSGTRLTVV.

This chain links TRBV18 with TRBJ1-1; TRBD1 matches 7 bases. Germline V gives CDR1 KGHSH, CDR2 LQKENI. J gave up 4 bases and V 4 bases, and 3 bases lay outside the gene matches. The CDR3 is 13 residues long. In DNA form, the CDR3 reads TGTGCCAGCTCACTCACAGGGGTCACTGAAGCTTTCTTT. As protein: CASSLTGVTEAFF.

The chain links TRBV11-3 to TRBJ2-5; a possible D gene is TRBD1 (5 bases). Germline V CDR1 and CDR2: SGHNT, YENEEA. This CDR3 has 14 amino acids. Trimming took off 1 base at V and 1 base at J, with 7 bases between the two ends. CDR3 sequence reads: CASSLGQSQETQYF. The DNA of the CDR3 is TGTGCCAGCAGCTTAGGACAGAGCCAAGAGACCCAGTACTTC.

This chain joins TRBV5-6 and TRBJ1-2; D perhaps matches TRBD1 (6 bases). This CDR3 has 13 amino acids. The germline V gene has CDR1 SGHDT and CDR2 YYEEEE. Deletions cut 4 bases from V and 6 bases from J, with 13 bases between. Here the CDR3 reads CASSITGSHGYTF. DNA for the CDR3: TGTGCCAGCAGCATCACAGGGTCTCATGGCTACACCTTC.

The rearrangement links TRBV6-4 to TRBJ1-3, with 7 bases lining up with TRBD1. The CDR3 runs to 16 residues. Germline CDR1 is MRHNA and CDR2 is SNTAGT. The V gene end was trimmed by 5 bases and the J gene end by 3 bases; junction bases not matched to a gene: 10. Here the CDR3 DNA reads TGTGCCAGCAGTCCGGGGGACAGAAAGCTTGGAAACACCATATATTTT. It codes for CASSPGDRKLGNTIYF.

This chain joins TRBV5-6 and TRBJ2-1, with D unresolved. Germline lookup yields CDR1 SGHDT and CDR2 YYEEEE. The CDR3 extends over 11 amino acids. With 2 bases removed from V and 5 bases from J, the gap between germline ends came to 2 bases. The CDR3 nucleotides are TGTGCCAGCAGCTTTCACAATGAGCAGTTCTTC. This sequence encodes CASSFHNEQFF.

The CDR3 sequence is CASSVTTYGYTF. Here the CDR3 DNA reads TGTGCCAGCAGCGTGACAACCTATGGCTACACCTTC. This chain uses TRBV5-6 with TRBJ1-2; D is undetermined. Germline CDR1 is SGHDT and CDR2 is YYEEEE. The V and J ends lost 4 bases and 4 bases respectively, with 8 bases between them. This CDR3 comprises 12 residues.

The chain carries TRBV7-2 and TRBJ1-2; D is possibly TRBD1 (5 bases). Deletions cut 2 bases from V and 5 bases from J, with 27 bases between. The CDR3 runs 19 residues. The V gene's germline CDR1 is SGHTA and CDR2 FQGNSA. The CDR3, as DNA: TGTGCCAGCAGCTTAAGTATCCCCTTGGGGCCAAGGACCTTATATGGCTACACCTTC. Amino acids: CASSLSIPLGPRTLYGYTF.

The genes are TRBV2 and TRBJ1-3; the D is unclear. V was shortened by 7 bases and J by 0 bases, with 7 bases between the two germline ends. This CDR3 comprises 13 residues. Germline V gene data show CDR1 as SNHLY and CDR2 as FYNNEI. CDR3 protein: CASTGDSGNTIYF. CDR3 coding DNA: TGTGCCAGCACCGGGGACTCTGGAAACACCATATATTTT. Full variable domain (remainder filled in from reference TRBV2 and TRBJ1-3): EPEVTQTPSHQVTQMGQEVILRCVPISNHLYFYWYRQILGQKVEFLVSFYNNEISEKSEIFDDQFSVERPDGSNFTLKIRSTKLEDSAMYFCASTGDSGNTIYFGEGSWLTVV.

CDR3 nucleotide sequence: TGTGCCAGCAGCGTACAGCCCTCCGGGGAGCTGTTTTTT. Translation gives CASSVQPSGELFF. The rearrangement uses TRBV5-6 and TRBJ2-2; D gene unclear. From germline, CDR1 is SGHDT and CDR2 YYEEEE. This CDR3 contains 13 residues. Trimming left V 4 bases short and J 6 bases short, with 10 bases between.

Note on this clone: Other nucleotide sequences from this sample produce the same CDR3. J is TRBJ2-2 and V is TRBV7-3, with no clear D. The germline V and J ends were trimmed by 4 bases and 0 bases, with 3 bases remaining between them. The CDR3 length is 13 residues. CDR1 is SGHTA, CDR2 FQGTGA, per germline. This chain's CDR3 is CASSSTNTGELFF. CDR3 coding DNA: TGTGCCAGCAGCTCAACGAACACCGGGGAGCTGTTTTTT.